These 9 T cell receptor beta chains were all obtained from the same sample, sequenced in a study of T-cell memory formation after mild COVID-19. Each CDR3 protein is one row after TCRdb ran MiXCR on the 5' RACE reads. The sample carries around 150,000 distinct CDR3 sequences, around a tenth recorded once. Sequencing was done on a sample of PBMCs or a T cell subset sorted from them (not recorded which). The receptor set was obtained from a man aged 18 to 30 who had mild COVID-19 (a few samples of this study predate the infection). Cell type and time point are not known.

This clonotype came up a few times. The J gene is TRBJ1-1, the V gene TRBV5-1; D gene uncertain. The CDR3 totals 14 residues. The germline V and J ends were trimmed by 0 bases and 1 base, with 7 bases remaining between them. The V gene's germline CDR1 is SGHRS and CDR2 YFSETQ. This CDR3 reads CASSLVGRNTEAFF. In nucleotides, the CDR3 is TGCGCCAGCAGCTTGGTAGGTAGGAACACTGAAGCTTTCTTT.

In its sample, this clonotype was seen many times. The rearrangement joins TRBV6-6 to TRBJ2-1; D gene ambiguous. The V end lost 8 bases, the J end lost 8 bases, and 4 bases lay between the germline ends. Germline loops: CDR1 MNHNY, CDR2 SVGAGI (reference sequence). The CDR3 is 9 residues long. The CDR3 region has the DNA TGTGCCAGCGGACATGAGCAGTTCTTC. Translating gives CASGHEQFF.

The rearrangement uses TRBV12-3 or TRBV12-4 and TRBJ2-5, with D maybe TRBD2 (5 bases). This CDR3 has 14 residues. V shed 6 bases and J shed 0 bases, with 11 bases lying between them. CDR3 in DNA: TGTGCCAGCAGACCGAGGGAGTACCAAGAGACCCAGTACTTC. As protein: CASRPREYQETQYF.

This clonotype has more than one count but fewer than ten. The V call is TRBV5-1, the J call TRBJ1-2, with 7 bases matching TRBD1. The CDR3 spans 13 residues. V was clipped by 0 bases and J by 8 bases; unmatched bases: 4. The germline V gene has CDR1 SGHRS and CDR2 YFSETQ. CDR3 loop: CASSLGTGWGYTF. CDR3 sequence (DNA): TGCGCCAGCAGCTTGGGGACAGGCTGGGGCTACACCTTC.

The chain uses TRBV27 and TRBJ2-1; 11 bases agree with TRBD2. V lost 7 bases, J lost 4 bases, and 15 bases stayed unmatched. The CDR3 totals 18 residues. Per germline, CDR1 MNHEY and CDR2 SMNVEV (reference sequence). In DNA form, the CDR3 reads TGTGCCAGCACCCCGCGGGCTAGCGGGGGGCCAAATTACAATGAGCAGTTCTTC. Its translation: CASTPRASGGPNYNEQFF.

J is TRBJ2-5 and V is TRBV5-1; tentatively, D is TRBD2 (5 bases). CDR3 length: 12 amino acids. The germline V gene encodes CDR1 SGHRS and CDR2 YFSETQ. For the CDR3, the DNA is TGCGCTTCGGGGTTATCTCAAGAGACCCAGTACTTC. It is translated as CASGLSQETQYF. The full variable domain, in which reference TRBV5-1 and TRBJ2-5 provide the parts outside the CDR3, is KAGVTQTPRYLIKTRGQQVTLSCSPISGHRSVSWYQQTPGQGLQFLFEYFSETQRNKGNFPGRFSGRQFSNSRSEMNVSTLELGDSALYLCASGLSQETQYFGPGTRLLVL.

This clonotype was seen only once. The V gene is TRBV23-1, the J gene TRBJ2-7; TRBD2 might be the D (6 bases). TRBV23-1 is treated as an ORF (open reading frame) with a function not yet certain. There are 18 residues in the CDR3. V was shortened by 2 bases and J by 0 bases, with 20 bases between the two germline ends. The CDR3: CASSQGPRGRQDSYEQYF. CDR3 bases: TGCGCCAGCAGTCAAGGACCGCGGGGAAGACAAGACTCCTACGAGCAGTACTTC.

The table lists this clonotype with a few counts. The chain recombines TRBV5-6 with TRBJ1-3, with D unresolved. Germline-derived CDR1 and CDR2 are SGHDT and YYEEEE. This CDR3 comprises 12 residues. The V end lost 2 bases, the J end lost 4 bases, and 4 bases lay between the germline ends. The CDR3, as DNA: TGTGCCAGCAGCTTCAGGGGAAACACCATATATTTT. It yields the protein CASSFRGNTIYF.

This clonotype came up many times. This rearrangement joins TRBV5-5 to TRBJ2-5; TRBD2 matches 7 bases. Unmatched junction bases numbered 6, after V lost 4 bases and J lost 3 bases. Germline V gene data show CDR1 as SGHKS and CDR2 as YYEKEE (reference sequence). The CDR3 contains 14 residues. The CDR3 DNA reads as TGTGCCAGCAGCCCGGGGGGAATAGAAGAGACCCAGTACTTC. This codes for CASSPGGIEETQYF.